This T cell receptor beta chain was sequenced during a study of T cells in narcolepsy. This CDR3 region has 14 residues. Germline CDR1 and CDR2: SGHTA and FQGTGA. V was pared by 5 bases and J by 5 bases, with 15 bases between. The data were produced by immunoSEQ multiplex PCR, yet TCRdb's version contains in-frame clones alone and is incomplete. This table has about 30,000 clones, around four fifths appearing once. This receptor was obtained from a human donor with narcolepsy. The sequencing input was CD45RA- memory CD4+ T cells from PBMCs. This chain links TRBV7-3 with TRBJ2-5; tentative D call: TRBD2 (5 bases). As DNA, the CDR3 is TGTGCCAGCAGCGCCTCGGGCGGGCCGGAGACCCAGTACTTC. The encoded protein is CASSASGGPETQYF.